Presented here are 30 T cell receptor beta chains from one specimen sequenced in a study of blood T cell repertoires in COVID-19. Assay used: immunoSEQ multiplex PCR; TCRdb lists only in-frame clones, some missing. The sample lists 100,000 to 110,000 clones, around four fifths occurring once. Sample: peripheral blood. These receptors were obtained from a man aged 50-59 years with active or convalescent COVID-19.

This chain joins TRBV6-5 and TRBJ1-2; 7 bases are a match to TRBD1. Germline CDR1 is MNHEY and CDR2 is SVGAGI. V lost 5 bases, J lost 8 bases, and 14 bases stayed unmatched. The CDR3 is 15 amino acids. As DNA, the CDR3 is TGTGCCAGCAGTAACACAGGGGCCCGGGTAGGGGGCTACACCTTC. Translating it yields CASSNTGARVGGYTF.

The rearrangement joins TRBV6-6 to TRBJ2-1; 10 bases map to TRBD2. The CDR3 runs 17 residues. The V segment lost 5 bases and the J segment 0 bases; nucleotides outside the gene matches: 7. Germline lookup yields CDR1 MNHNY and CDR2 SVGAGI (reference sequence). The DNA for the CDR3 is TGTGCCAGCAGTCCCCGGACTAGCGGTTACTCCTACAATGAGCAGTTCTTC. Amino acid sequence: CASSPRTSGYSYNEQFF.

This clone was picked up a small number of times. The CDR3, as DNA: TGTGCCAGCAGCCAGACAGGAACCTACTATGGCTACACCTTC. It translates to CASSQTGTYYGYTF. The V and J genes are TRBV5-4 and TRBJ1-2; weak D call: TRBD1 (6 bases). The CDR3 contains 14 residues. Trimming removed 4 bases at V and 3 bases at J, with 13 bases between. Germline CDR1 reads SGHNT; CDR2 reads YYREEE (reference sequence). The variable domain in full, with the rest retrieved from reference TRBV5-4 and TRBJ1-2, is ETGVTQSPTHLIKTRGQQVTLRCSSQSGHNTVSWYQQALGQGPQFIFQYYREEENGRGNFPPRFSGLQFPNYSSELNVNALELDDSALYLCASSQTGTYYGYTFGSGTRLTVV.

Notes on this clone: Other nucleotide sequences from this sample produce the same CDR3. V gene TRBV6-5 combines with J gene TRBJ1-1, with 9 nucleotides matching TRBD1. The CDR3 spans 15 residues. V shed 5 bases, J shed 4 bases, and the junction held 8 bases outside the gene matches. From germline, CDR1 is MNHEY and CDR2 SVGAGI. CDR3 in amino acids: CASSQGQGVGTEAFF. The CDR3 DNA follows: TGTGCCAGCAGTCAGGGACAGGGTGTTGGCACTGAAGCTTTCTTT.

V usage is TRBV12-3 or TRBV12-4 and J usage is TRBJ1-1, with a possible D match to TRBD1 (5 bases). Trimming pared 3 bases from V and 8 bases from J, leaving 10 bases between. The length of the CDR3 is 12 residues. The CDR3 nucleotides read TGTGCCAGCAGTTTGTCCCCAGGGGAAGCTTTCTTT. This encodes CASSLSPGEAFF.

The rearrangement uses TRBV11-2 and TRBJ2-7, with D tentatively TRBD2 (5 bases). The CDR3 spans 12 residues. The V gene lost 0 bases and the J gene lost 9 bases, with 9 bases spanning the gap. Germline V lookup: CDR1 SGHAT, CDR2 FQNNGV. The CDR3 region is CASSLEEAGQYF. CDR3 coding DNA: TGTGCCAGCAGCTTAGAGGAGGCGGGGCAGTACTTC.

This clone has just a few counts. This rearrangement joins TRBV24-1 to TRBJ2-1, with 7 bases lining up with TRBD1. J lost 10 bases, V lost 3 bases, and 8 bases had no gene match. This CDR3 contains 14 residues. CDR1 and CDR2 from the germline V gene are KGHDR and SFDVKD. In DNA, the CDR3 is TGTGCCACCAGTGATCATGACAGGGCCGGAGAGCAGTTCTTC. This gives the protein CATSDHDRAGEQFF.

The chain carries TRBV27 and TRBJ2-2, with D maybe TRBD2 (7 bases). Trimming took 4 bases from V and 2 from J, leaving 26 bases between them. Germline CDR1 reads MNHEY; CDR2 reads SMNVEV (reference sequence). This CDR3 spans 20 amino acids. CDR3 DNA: TGTGCCAGCAGTTCCACAGGGATAAGCGGGACCACCACCAACACCGGGGAGCTGTTTTTT. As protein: CASSSTGISGTTTNTGELFF.

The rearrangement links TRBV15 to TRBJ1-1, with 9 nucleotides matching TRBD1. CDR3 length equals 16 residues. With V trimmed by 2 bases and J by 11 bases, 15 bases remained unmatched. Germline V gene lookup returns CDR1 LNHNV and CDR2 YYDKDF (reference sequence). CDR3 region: CATSRSPGQGQLDAFF. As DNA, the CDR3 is TGTGCCACCAGCAGATCCCCGGGACAGGGTCAACTCGATGCTTTCTTT.

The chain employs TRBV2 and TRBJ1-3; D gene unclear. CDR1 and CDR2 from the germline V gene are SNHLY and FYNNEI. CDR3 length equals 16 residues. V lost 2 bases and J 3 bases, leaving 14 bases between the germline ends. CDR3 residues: CASSELLGVVGNTIYF. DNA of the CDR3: TGTGCCAGCAGTGAACTACTGGGAGTAGTTGGAAACACCATATATTTT.

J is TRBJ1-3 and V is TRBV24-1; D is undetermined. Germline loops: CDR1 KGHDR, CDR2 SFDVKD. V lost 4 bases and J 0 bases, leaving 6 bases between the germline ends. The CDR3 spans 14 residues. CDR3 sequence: CATSEGASGNTIYF. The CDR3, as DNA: TGTGCCACCAGTGAGGGCGCCTCTGGAAACACCATATATTTT.

CDR3 DNA sequence: TGTGCCAGCAGCTTAGACAGGGGAATTGGCGAGCAGTACTTC. This translates into CASSLDRGIGEQYF. The chain uses TRBV7-2 and TRBJ2-7; 7 bases agree with TRBD1. Germline CDR1 and CDR2: SGHTA and FQGNSA. The CDR3 has 14 residues. The J segment lost 6 bases and the V segment lost 1 base, leaving 6 bases of the junction unmatched.

DNA for the CDR3: TGTGCCAGTAGTCGGGACAGGGTGGATCAGCCCCAGCATTTT. It encodes CASSRDRVDQPQHF. The chain uses TRBV19 and TRBJ1-5, with 9 bases identical to TRBD1. This CDR3 spans 14 amino acids. Germline loops: CDR1 LNHDA, CDR2 SQIVND (reference sequence). The ends lost 5 bases at V and 5 bases at J; junction bases unmatched: 4.

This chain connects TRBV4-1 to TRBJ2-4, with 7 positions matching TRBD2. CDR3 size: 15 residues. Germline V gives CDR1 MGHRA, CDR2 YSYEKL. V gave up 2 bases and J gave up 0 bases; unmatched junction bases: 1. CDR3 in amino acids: CASSQLAVAKNIQYF. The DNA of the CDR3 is TGCGCCAGCAGCCAACTAGCGGTAGCCAAAAACATTCAGTACTTC.

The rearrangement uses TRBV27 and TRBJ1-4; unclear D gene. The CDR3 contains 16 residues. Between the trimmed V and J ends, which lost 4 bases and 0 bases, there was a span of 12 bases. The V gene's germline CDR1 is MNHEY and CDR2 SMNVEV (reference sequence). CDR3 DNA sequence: TGTGCCAGCAGTTCGGGTCTTCATGCAACTAATGAAAAACTGTTTTTT. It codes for CASSSGLHATNEKLFF.

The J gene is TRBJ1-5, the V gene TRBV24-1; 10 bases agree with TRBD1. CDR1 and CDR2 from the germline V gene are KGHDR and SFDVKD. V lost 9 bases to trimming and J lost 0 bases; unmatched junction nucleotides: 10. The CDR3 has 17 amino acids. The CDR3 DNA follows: TGTGCCACCTTGAGGGGACAGGGGTCGTATAGCAATCAGCCCCAGCATTTT. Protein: CATLRGQGSYSNQPQHF.

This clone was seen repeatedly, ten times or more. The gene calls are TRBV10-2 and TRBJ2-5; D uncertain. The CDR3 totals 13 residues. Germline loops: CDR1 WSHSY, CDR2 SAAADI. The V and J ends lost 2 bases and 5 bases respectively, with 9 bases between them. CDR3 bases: TGCGCCAGCAGTGAGGGAGTTGGGGAGACCCAGTACTTC. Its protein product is CASSEGVGETQYF.

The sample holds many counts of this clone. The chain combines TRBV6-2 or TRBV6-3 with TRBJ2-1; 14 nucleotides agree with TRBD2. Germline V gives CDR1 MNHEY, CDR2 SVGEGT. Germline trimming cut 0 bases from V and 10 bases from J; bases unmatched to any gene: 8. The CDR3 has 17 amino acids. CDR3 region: CASSYSGLAGVYSEQFF. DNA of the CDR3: TGTGCCAGCAGTTACTCGGGACTAGCGGGAGTGTATTCGGAGCAGTTCTTC.

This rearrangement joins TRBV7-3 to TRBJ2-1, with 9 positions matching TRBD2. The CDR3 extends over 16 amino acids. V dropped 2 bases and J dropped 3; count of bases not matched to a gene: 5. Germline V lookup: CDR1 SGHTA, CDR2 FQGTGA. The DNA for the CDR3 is TGTGCCAGCAGCTTATTAGGGACTAGCAGCTACAATGAGCAGTTCTTC. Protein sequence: CASSLLGTSSYNEQFF.

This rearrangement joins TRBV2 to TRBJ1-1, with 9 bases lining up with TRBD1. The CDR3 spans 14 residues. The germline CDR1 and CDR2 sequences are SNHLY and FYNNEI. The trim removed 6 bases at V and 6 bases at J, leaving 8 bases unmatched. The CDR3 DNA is TGTGCCAGCAGAAGCGACAGGGGGTGGTCTGAAGCTTTCTTT. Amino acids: CASRSDRGWSEAFF.

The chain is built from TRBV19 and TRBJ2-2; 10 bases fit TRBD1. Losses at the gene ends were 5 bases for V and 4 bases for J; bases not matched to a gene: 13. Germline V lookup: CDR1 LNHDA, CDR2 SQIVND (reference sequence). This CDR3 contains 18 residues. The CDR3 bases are TGTGCCAGTAGTGTGACTTCCGGGACAGGGGACGGCACCGGGGAGCTGTTTTTT. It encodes CASSVTSGTGDGTGELFF. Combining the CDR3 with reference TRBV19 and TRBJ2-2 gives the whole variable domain DGGITQSPKYLFRKEGQNVTLSCEQNLNHDAMYWYRQDPGQGLRLIYYSQIVNDFQKGDIAEGYSVSREKKESFPLTVTSAQKNPTAFYLCASSVTSGTGDGTGELFFGEGSRLTVL.

This chain's CDR3 is CASSDQFKGRGETQYF. CDR3 bases: TGTGCCAGCAGCGATCAATTTAAGGGGCGCGGAGAGACCCAGTACTTC. The V and J genes are TRBV5-5 and TRBJ2-5; D possibly corresponds to TRBD1 (5 bases). The CDR3 is made up of 16 amino acids. The V gene's germline CDR1 is SGHKS and CDR2 YYEKEE (reference sequence). Trimming cost V 4 bases and J 4 bases, with 20 bases left between them.

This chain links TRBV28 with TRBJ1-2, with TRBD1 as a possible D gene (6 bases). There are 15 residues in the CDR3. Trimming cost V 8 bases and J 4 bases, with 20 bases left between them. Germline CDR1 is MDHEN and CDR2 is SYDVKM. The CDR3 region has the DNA TGTGCCAGCTTCGGCGGGGCGGGGGGCGGCTATGGCTACACCTTC. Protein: CASFGGAGGGYGYTF.

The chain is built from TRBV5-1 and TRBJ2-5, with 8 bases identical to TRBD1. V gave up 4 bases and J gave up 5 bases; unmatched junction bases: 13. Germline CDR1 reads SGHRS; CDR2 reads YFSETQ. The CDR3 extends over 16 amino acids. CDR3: CASSHVGDTGGETQYF. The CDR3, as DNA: TGCGCCAGCAGCCATGTTGGGGACACAGGGGGGGAGACCCAGTACTTC.

The CDR3 nucleotides are TGCGCCAGCAGTGAGAGGGGGGGTAGCAATCAGCCCCAGCATTTT. It encodes CASSERGGSNQPQHF. The V call is TRBV10-2, the J call TRBJ1-5; a possible D gene is TRBD1 (6 bases). In germline, CDR1 is WSHSY, CDR2 SAAADI. The CDR3 sequence is 15 residues long. V was clipped by 2 bases and J by 0 bases, with 8 bases between them.

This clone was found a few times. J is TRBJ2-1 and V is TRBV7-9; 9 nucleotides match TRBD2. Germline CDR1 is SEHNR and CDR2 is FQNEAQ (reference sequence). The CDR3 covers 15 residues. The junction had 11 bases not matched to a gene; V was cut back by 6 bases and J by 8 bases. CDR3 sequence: CASSSGSGSPHEQFF. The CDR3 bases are TGTGCCAGCAGTTCCGGTAGCGGGAGTCCACATGAGCAGTTCTTC. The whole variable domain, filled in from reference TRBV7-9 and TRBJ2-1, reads DTGVSQNPRHKITKRGQNVTFRCDPISEHNRLYWYRQTLGQGPEFLTYFQNEAQLEKSRLLSDRFSAERPKGSFSTLEIQRTEQGDSAMYLCASSSGSGSPHEQFFGPGTRLTVL.

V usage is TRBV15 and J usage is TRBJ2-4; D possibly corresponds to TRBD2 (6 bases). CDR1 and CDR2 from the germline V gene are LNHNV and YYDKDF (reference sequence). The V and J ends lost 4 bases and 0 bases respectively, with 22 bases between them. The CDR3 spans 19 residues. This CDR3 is CATSMGYRTMQLAKNIQYF. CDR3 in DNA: TGTGCCACCAGCATGGGGTACAGGACTATGCAACTAGCCAAAAACATTCAGTACTTC.

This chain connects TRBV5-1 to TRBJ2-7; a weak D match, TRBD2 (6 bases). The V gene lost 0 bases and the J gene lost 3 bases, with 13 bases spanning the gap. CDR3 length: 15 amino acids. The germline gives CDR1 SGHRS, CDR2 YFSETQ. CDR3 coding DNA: TGCGCCAGCAGCTTGGTTCTGGAGGGAAGCTACGAGCAGTACTTC. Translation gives CASSLVLEGSYEQYF.

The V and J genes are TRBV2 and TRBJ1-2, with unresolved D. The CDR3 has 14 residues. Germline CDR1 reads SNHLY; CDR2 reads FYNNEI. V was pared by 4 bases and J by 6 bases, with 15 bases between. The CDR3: CASSVTDGIHGYTF. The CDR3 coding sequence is TGTGCCAGCAGTGTAACAGATGGAATCCATGGCTACACCTTC.

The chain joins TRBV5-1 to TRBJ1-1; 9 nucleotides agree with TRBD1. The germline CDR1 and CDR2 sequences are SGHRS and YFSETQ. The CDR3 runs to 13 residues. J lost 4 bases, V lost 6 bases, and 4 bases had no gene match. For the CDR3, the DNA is TGCGCCAGCACAAAGACAGGGGGCACTGAAGCTTTCTTT. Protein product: CASTKTGGTEAFF.